This T cell receptor (beta chain) was obtained from a study of naive and memory T cell subsets (dated 2017 in TCRdb). Describing the broader study: The figure summarizing the skin biopsy and whole blood samples listed some 10 blood donors, 7 tuberculin skin test biopsies and 3 saline control biopsies. PCR2 was typically performed as a SYBR Green qPCR that was stopped at a set threshold, although end-point PCR (around 6 cycles) could be used instead for low-input samples.

Library preparation employed 5' RACE. The ligated cDNA was amplified in four rounds of PCR with nested alpha and beta constant region primers together with the SP2 primer. For the blood and skin samples, reverse transcription of TCR RNA was done with SuperScript IV along with alpha and beta constant region primers. An oligonucleotide carrying the Illumina SP2 primer and a UMI was ligated to the cDNA 3' end using T4 RNA ligase 1. To prevent hairpin formation, the 12-nucleotide UMI was made up of two random hexamers with an eight-base spacer between them. From the second PCR onward, TCR alpha and beta chain libraries were processed separately, and dual indexing was applied for multiplexing. After pooling, the indexed libraries were analyzed by capillary electrophoresis and sequenced on either an Illumina MiSeq or NextSeq. Libraries were spiked with PhiX DNA at about 5-7.5% so that base diversity was increased and cluster recognition was improved. Concerning the study's data processing: UMIs were extracted from read 2 by Demultiplexor and combined with the TCR sequence from read 1, and reads were split according to sample indices. V and J genes and V-J junctions were identified by Decombinator, which gave every TCR a five-part identifier that included V and J deletions. Collapsinator used UMIs to correct sequencing errors and PCR amplification heterogeneity, yielding UMI-based abundance per TCR. CDR3Translator turned identifiers into nucleotide sequence, translated that sequence into amino acids, and pulled out CDR3 regions based on terminal motifs. After normalization to the amount of input RNA, error-corrected alpha and beta TCR counts from blood and skin were compared. Using fastp at Q25 and MiXCR, TCRdb reprocessed the public reads and kept productive beta chains. Identical CDR3 proteins give one entry, which carries the most common genes and DNA. These V and J calls rely on TCRdb rather than the paper's analysis. For this sample there are roughly 30,000 distinct CDR3 sequences; 16% appear just once. Of the sample, 2.6% is held by the ten largest clones.

For CDR1 and CDR2, the germline V gene (reference sequence) lists LGHDT and YNNKEL. V sheds 8 bases and J sheds 4 bases, leaving 11 bases between their ends. The CDR3, from cysteine to phenylalanine, totals 12 residues. The only DNA kept is the CDR3, 36 bases in frame from the first base. Paper-wide results and their limitations: The RNA-based method was acknowledged as potentially sensitive to TCR transcript changes with T cell activation and differentiation.

With respect to this clonotype: This receptor's antigen is unknown. No quality values exist for individual bases; no much larger clone is one base distant.

Using 3' ligation of a UMI-containing oligonucleotide to TCR cDNA, the study laid out a robust and sensitive protocol to amplify, sequence and analyze TCRs. For whole blood analysis, over 2 ml of peripheral blood was collected from healthy adult volunteers into Tempus tubes, and RNA was extracted following the manufacturer's instructions. Total RNA, without cell sorting, was DNase treated with RQ1 DNase before reverse transcription, targeting about 1 to 1,100 ng input. To check how robust the pipeline was in samples where T cells make up a minority population, libraries were built from skin biopsies and whole blood.

The rearranged chain carries TRBV3-1 and TRBJ2-5, and possibly TRBD1, on 6 matching bases. The receptor comes from a female donor in good health. The DNA sequence reads TGTGCCAGCGGACAGAGAAGAGAGACCCAGTACTTC. The encoded protein is CASGQRRETQYF.